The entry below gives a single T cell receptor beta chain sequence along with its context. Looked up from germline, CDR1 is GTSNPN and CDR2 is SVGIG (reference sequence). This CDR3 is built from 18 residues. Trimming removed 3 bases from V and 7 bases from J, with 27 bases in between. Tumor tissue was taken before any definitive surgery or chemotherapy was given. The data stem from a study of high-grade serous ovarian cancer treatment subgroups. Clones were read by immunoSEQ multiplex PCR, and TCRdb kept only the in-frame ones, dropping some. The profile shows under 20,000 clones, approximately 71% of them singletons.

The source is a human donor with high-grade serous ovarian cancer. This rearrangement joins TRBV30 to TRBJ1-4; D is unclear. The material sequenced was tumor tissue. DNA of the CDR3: TGTGCCTGGAGGAGTACCGGCGGGGATGGCCTTCCTACTGAAAAACTGTTTTTT. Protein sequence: CAWRSTGGDGLPTEKLFF.